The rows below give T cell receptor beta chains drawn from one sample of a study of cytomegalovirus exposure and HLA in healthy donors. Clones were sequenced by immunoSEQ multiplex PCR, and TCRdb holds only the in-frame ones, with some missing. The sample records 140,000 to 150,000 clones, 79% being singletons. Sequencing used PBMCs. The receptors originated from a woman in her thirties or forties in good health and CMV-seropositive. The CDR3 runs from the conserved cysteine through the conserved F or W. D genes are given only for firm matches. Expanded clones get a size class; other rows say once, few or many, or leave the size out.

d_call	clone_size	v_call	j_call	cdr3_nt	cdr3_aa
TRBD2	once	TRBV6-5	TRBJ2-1	TGTGCCAGCAGTGCTACAAGAAGCGGGGATAGTGAGCAGTTCTTC	CASSATRSGDSEQFF
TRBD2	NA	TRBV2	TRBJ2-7	TGTGCCAGCAGTGAGGCAAGAACGGGGGGTCTCTACGAGCAGTACTTC	CASSEARTGGLYEQYF
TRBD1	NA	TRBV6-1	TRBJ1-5	TGTGCCAGCATCAACGACAGGGCCTCCAATCAGCCCCAGCATTTT	CASINDRASNQPQHF
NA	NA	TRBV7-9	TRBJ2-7	TGTTCCAGCAGCTTCGCGGATTTCTACGAGCAGTACTTC	CSSSFADFYEQYF
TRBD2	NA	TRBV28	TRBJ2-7	TGTGCCAGCAGTTTTTTGGGGGGGGCCTACGAGCAGTACTTC	CASSFLGGAYEQYF
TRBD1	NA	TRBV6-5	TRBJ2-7	TGTGCCAGCAGAATCCTGGGACAGGACGCCTACGAGCAGTACTTC	CASRILGQDAYEQYF
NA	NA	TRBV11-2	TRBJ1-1	TGTGCCAGCAGCTTGGGGCTGAACACTGAAGCTTTCTTT	CASSLGLNTEAFF
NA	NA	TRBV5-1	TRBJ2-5	TGCGCCAGCAGCTTGGCCGGAGCTAGCCAAGAGACCCAGTACTTC	CASSLAGASQETQYF
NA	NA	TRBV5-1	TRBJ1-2	TGCGCCAGCAGCCCCGACAGTAACTATGGCTACACCTTC	CASSPDSNYGYTF
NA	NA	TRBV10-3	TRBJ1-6	TGTGCCATCAGCGAAAGGGATGGGAGCACCCTCCACTTT	CAISERDGSTLHF
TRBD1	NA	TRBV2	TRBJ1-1	TGTGCCAGCAGTGCTCCCGGGACAGTTACTGAAGCTTTCTTT	CASSAPGTVTEAFF
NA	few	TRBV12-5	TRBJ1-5	TGTGCTAGTGCCCCCGGTGATGCGCCCCAGCATTTT	CASAPGDAPQHF
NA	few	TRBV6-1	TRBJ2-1	TGTGCCAGCCGTAGGGCTAGCGAGAATGAGCAGTTCTTC	CASRRASENEQFF
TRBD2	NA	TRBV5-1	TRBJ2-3	TGCGCCAGCAGCTTGGGTTACGCGGGGGGTCACACAGATACGCAGTATTTT	CASSLGYAGGHTDTQYF
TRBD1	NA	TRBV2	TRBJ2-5	TGTGCCAGCAGCACAGGGGCCCAAGAGACCCAGTACTTC	CASSTGAQETQYF
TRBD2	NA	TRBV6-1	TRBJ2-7	TGTGCCAGCAGACGGACTAGCGGGGGGAGCGAGCAGTACTTC	CASRRTSGGSEQYF
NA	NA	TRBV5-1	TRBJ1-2	TGCGCCAGCAGGGACGGGACTTCAAATGGCTACACCTTC	CASRDGTSNGYTF
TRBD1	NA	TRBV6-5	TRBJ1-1	TGTGCCAGCACCCGGACAGGGAACACTGAAGCTTTCTTT	CASTRTGNTEAFF
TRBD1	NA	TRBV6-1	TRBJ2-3	TGTGCCAGCAGTGGGTCCGGGACAGGGGACTACACAGATACGCAGTATTTT	CASSGSGTGDYTDTQYF
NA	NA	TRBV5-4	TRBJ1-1	TGTGCCACCAGGGAGGGCAGTAAAAGGTTGAACACTGAAGCTTTCTTT	CATREGSKRLNTEAFF
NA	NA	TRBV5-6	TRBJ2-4	TGTGCCAGCAGCTTGGTGGCTAGCAAAAACATTCAGTACTTC	CASSLVASKNIQYF
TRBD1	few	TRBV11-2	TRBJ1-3	TGTGCCAGCAGCCCTGGGACAGGGACTGGAAACACCATATATTTT	CASSPGTGTGNTIYF
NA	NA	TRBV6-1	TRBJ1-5	TGTGCCAGCAACCCAGACAGTCCCAATCAGCCCCAGCATTTT	CASNPDSPNQPQHF
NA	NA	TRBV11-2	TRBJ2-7	TGTGCCAGCGGAGGGGGCGGCGCCTACGAGCAGTACTTC	CASGGGGAYEQYF
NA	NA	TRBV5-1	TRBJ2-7	TGCGCCAGCAGCTTGGATACAGGGCCGACCTACGAGCAGTACTTC	CASSLDTGPTYEQYF
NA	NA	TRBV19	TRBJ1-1	TGTGCCAGTAGTGGGCGCGTTGAAGCTTTCTTT	CASSGRVEAFF
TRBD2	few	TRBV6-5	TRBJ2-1	TGTGCCAGCAGTTTTCCGGGGGGCTCCTACAATGAGCAGTTCTTC	CASSFPGGSYNEQFF
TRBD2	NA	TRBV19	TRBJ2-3	TGTGCCAGTATGGTAGCGGGGGGTAGAGATACGCAGTATTTT	CASMVAGGRDTQYF
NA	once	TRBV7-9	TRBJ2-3	TGTGCCAGCAGCATAAGACAGGCCTACCTTGTCACAGATACGCAGTATTTT	CASSIRQAYLVTDTQYF
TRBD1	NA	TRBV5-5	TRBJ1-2	TGTGCCAGCAGCTTGCAGGGGGCGGATGGCTACACCTTC	CASSLQGADGYTF
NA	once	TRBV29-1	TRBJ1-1	TGCAGCGTTGTAGCGGTTACTGAAGCTTTCTTT	CSVVAVTEAFF
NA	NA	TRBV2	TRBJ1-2	TGTGCCAGCAGTGAAGGTAGATACGGCTACACCTTC	CASSEGRYGYTF
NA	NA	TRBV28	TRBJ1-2	TGTGCCAGCAGCCTCAGGGTTGGCTATGGCTACACCTTC	CASSLRVGYGYTF
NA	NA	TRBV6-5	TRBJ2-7	TGTGCCAGCAGTTACCAATACGAGCAGTACTTC	CASSYQYEQYF
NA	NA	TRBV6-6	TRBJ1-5	TGTGCCAGCAGAGGGCAGGGGAATCAGCCCCAGCATTTT	CASRGQGNQPQHF
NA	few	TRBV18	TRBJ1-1	TGTGCCAGCTCAGGACAGTTGAACACTGAAGCTTTCTTT	CASSGQLNTEAFF
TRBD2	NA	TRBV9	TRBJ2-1	TGTGCCAGCAGCCATCCCTCGGGGCTAGCGGGGGACTTGAATGAGCAGTTCTTC	CASSHPSGLAGDLNEQFF
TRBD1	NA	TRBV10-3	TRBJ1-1	TGTGCCATCAGTGGAACGGGACAGCACACTGAAGCTTTCTTT	CAISGTGQHTEAFF
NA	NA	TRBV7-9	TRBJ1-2	TGTTCCAGCAGCCCGACAGGAGTCGGCTACACCTTC	CSSSPTGVGYTF
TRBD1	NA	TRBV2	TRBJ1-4	TGTGCCAGCAGACCGGGACAGGGGCGTGAAAAACTGTTTTTT	CASRPGQGREKLFF
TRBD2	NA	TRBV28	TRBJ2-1	TGTGCCAGCAGTCCCCATCCGGGGGGGCCAGATGAGCAGTTCTTC	CASSPHPGGPDEQFF
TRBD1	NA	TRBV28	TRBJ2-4	TGTGCCAGCAGTTTAAGGCAGGGACAGGGGAACATTCAGTACTTC	CASSLRQGQGNIQYF
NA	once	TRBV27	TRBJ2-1	TGTGCCGTCCGAACAGGTATTGAGCAGTTCTTC	CAVRTGIEQFF
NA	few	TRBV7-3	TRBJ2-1	TGTGCCAGCAGCCCTCAAGACAGGTCCCCCTACAATGAGCAGTTCTTC	CASSPQDRSPYNEQFF
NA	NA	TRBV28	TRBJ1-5	TGTGCCAGCAGTTACCATACAGGTAGCCATCAGCCCCAGCATTTT	CASSYHTGSHQPQHF
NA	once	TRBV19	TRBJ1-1	TGTGCCAGTACCCCAGGGCAGACGAACACTGAAGCTTTCTTT	CASTPGQTNTEAFF
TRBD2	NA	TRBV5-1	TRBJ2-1	TGCGCCAGCAGCCCGACTAGCGGGGGACATAATGAGCAGTTCTTC	CASSPTSGGHNEQFF
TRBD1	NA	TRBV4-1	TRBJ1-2	TGCGCCAGCAGCCAAGTTCAGGGGGTTATCTATGGCTACACCTTC	CASSQVQGVIYGYTF
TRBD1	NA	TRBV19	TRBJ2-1	TGTGCCAGTAGTATAGGGACAGGTAACAATGAGCAGTTCTTC	CASSIGTGNNEQFF
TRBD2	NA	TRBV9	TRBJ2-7	TGTGCCAGCAGCTCAAGCGGGGGGGCATTAGGCTACGAGCAGTACTTC	CASSSSGGALGYEQYF
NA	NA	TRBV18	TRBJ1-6	TGTGCCAGCTCACCGGGTAGGGACTATAATTCCCCCCTCCACTTT	CASSPGRDYNSPLHF
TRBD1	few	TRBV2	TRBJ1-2	TGTGCCAGCTCCCTGGCAGGGGGCTATGGCTACACCTTC	CASSLAGGYGYTF
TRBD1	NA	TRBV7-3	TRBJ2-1	TGTGCCAGCAGCGTTCAGGGGGCCTCCTACAATGAGCAGTTCTTC	CASSVQGASYNEQFF
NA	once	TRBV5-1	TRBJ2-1	TGCGCCAGCAGCTTGGAGTCCAGGGGCTACAATGAGCAGTTCTTC	CASSLESRGYNEQFF
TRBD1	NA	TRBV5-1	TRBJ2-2	TGCGCCAGCAGCTTGGGGGACAGATACACCGGGGAGCTGTTTTTT	CASSLGDRYTGELFF
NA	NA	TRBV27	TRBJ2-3	TGTGCCAGCAGTTTAGTGTCCCCGGGGAGAGATACGCAGTATTTT	CASSLVSPGRDTQYF
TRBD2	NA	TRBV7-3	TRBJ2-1	TGTGCCAGCAGCGAAGGGACTAGCGGGATTAATGAGCAGTTCTTC	CASSEGTSGINEQFF